The 29 T cell receptor beta chains given below trace back to one sample, sequenced in a study of shared clonotypes between healthy human individuals. Naivety among CD8 cells was defined by CD45RO negativity and positive CCR7 selection, thereby excluding terminally differentiated effector memory CD45RA+ cells. Clones were sequenced by immunoSEQ multiplex PCR, and TCRdb holds only the in-frame ones, with some missing. The repertoire consists of approximately 1.9 million clones, with roughly 95% occurring once and the leading ten covering 1.5% to 2%. What was sequenced was naive CD8+ T cells from PBMCs. These receptors were obtained from a man aged 18 to 35 in good health. Some clones in this sample may be carry-over from other donors' samples.

V usage is TRBV11-3 and J usage is TRBJ2-5; TRBD1 matches at 9 bases. Germline assignment: CDR1 SGHNT and CDR2 YENEEA. The CDR3 consists of 14 residues. V trimming: 4 bases; J trimming: 1 base; junction bases outside the gene matches: 1. The chain's CDR3 is CASSSDRGQETQYF. CDR3 nucleotide sequence: TGTGCCAGCAGCTCGGACAGGGGCCAAGAGACCCAGTACTTC. The variable domain in full, with the rest retrieved from reference TRBV11-3 and TRBJ2-5, is EAGVVQSPRYKIIEKKQPVAFWCNPISGHNTLYWYLQNLGQGPELLIRYENEEAVDDSQLPKDRFSAERLKGVDSTLKIQPAELGDSAVYLCASSSDRGQETQYFGPGTRLLVL.

The chain couples TRBV27 to TRBJ2-2; D gene uncertain. There are 17 residues in the CDR3. Germline CDR1 reads MNHEY; CDR2 reads SMNVEV (reference sequence). Between the trimmed V and J ends, which lost 5 bases and 0 bases, there was a span of 16 bases. CDR3 sequence (DNA): TGTGCCAGCAGTGGCTCAGCGCGCACCCCGAACACCGGGGAGCTGTTTTTT. Its protein is CASSGSARTPNTGELFF.

A remark on this clone: The same CDR3 can be traced to other DNA sequences in this sample. The chain combines TRBV27 with TRBJ2-7; D ambiguous. The V end was cut by 0 bases, the J end by 2 bases, with 11 bases between. The CDR3 runs to 15 residues. Looked up from germline, CDR1 is MNHEY and CDR2 is SMNVEV (reference sequence). The CDR3 DNA is TGTGCCAGCAGTTTATCCCCAGGCCTCCCCTACGAGCAGTACTTC. Translation: CASSLSPGLPYEQYF.

This clone was observed once. The rearrangement joins TRBV29-1 to TRBJ1-1, with D unresolved. The CDR3 runs 12 residues. The V gene's germline CDR1 is SQVTM and CDR2 ANQGSEA. V was cut by 5 bases and J by 7 bases, with 14 bases left in between. The CDR3 region has the DNA TGCAGCGTTAGGGAGATCGGACGTGAAGCTTTCTTT. It encodes CSVREIGREAFF.

The rearrangement joins TRBV18 to TRBJ2-1; D is unresolved. CDR3 length: 13 amino acids. V dropped 6 bases and J dropped 5 bases, with 11 bases sitting between them. Germline V lookup: CDR1 KGHSH, CDR2 LQKENI. The CDR3 DNA reads as TGTGCCAGCTCGCCAGTGGACGACAATGAGCAGTTCTTC. Protein product: CASSPVDDNEQFF.

J is TRBJ2-3 and V is TRBV4-3; TRBD2 matches 12 bases. Germline loops: CDR1 LGHNA, CDR2 YSLEER. The CDR3 extends over 17 amino acids. J gave up 0 bases and V 3 bases, and 4 bases lay outside the gene matches. The CDR3 nucleotides read TGCGCCAGCAGCCATTATGGGACTAGCGGGAGCACAGATACGCAGTATTTT. It translates to CASSHYGTSGSTDTQYF.

This chain joins TRBV28 and TRBJ2-1; 7 bases are a match to TRBD1. Looked up from germline, CDR1 is MDHEN and CDR2 is SYDVKM. The CDR3 covers 14 residues. Trimming at V came to 6 bases and at J to 4 bases, leaving 6 bases not matched to a gene. The CDR3 nucleotides read TGTGCCAGCAGGTTTCCGGGACAGTACAATGAGCAGTTCTTC. Its protein is CASRFPGQYNEQFF.

This sequence joins TRBV2 and TRBJ2-2, with unresolved D. With 3 bases removed from V and 0 bases from J, the gap between germline ends came to 2 bases. Germline V gene sequence: CDR1 SNHLY, CDR2 FYNNEI. The CDR3 length is 13 residues. The CDR3 nucleotides are TGTGCCAGCAGTGACCCGAACACCGGGGAGCTGTTTTTT. The encoded protein is CASSDPNTGELFF.

This clone is a singleton in its sample. The genes are TRBV27 and TRBJ1-5; no clear D gene. This CDR3 is 14 amino acids long. Germline values: CDR1 MNHEY, CDR2 SMNVEV (reference sequence). With 5 bases removed from V and 2 bases from J, the gap between germline ends came to 10 bases. In nucleotides, the CDR3 is TGTGCCAGCAGTGCGGACCTGGGCAATCAGCCCCAGCATTTT. Translated: CASSADLGNQPQHF.

The chain joins TRBV4-1 to TRBJ2-3; no definite D call. The CDR3 totals 15 residues. Germline-derived CDR1 and CDR2 are MGHRA and YSYEKL. V was cut by 0 bases and J by 6 bases, with 13 bases left in between. CDR3 nucleotide sequence: TGCGCCAGCAGCCAAGAAGGCGACGCCGGCGATACGCAGTATTTT. Translating gives CASSQEGDAGDTQYF.

J is TRBJ2-1 and V is TRBV7-9; 9 bases are a match to TRBD1. CDR1 and CDR2 (germline): SEHNR, FQNEAQ (reference sequence). The CDR3 runs to 15 residues. The V and J ends lost 6 bases and 4 bases, in that order; junction bases with no gene match: 7. As DNA, the CDR3 is TGTGCCAGCAGTCCAAGGACAGGGGAATACAATGAGCAGTTCTTC. Translating gives CASSPRTGEYNEQFF.

The V and J genes are TRBV11-1 and TRBJ2-7; TRBD1 aligns across 7 bases. The length of the CDR3 is 15 residues. V lost 2 bases, J lost 2 bases, and 6 bases stayed unmatched. Germline CDR1 and CDR2: SGHAT and FQDESV (reference sequence). As DNA, the CDR3 is TGTGCCAGCAGCTTACAGAGGGACAGCACCTACGAGCAGTACTTC. Its translation is CASSLQRDSTYEQYF.

The J gene is TRBJ1-3, the V gene TRBV7-6; weak D call: TRBD1 (6 bases). The ends were cut back, 2 bases at V and 0 bases at J, with 14 bases in the middle. This CDR3 region has 17 residues. The germline CDR1 and CDR2 sequences are SGHVS and FNYEAQ. The CDR3 nucleotides are TGTGCCAGCAGCTTACAGGGGAATTGGGGCTCTGGAAACACCATATATTTT. As protein: CASSLQGNWGSGNTIYF.

The chain employs TRBV28 and TRBJ2-7, with TRBD1 identical over 7 bases. This CDR3 has 13 amino acids. J lost 3 bases, V lost 6 bases, and 5 bases had no gene match. Germline loops: CDR1 MDHEN, CDR2 SYDVKM. The CDR3 nucleotides read TGTGCCAGCAGCCAGGACAGGTACTACGAGCAGTACTTC. It specifies CASSQDRYYEQYF.

Concerning this clone itself: At the DNA level, this CDR3 is encoded by other sequences in the same sample as well. The chain couples TRBV28 to TRBJ2-7; a weak D match, TRBD1 (6 bases). V was shortened by 0 bases and J by 2 bases, with 8 bases between the two germline ends. The CDR3 is 14 residues long. Germline V lookup: CDR1 MDHEN, CDR2 SYDVKM. The CDR3 sequence is CASSLWTGTYEQYF. The CDR3 DNA sequence: TGTGCCAGCAGTTTATGGACAGGAACCTACGAGCAGTACTTC.

The chain recombines TRBV9 with TRBJ2-1, with 8 bases aligning to TRBD2. CDR1 SGDLS and CDR2 YYNGEE come from the germline V gene. V dropped 1 base and J dropped 8; count of bases not matched to a gene: 8. This CDR3 has 15 amino acids. Here the CDR3 reads CASSVTGRASDEQFF. The CDR3 DNA reads as TGTGCCAGCAGCGTAACCGGGAGGGCCTCGGATGAGCAGTTCTTC. The variable domain in full, completed from reference TRBV9 and TRBJ2-1, reads DSGVTQTPKHLITATGQRVTLRCSPRSGDLSVYWYQQSLDQGLQFLIQYYNGEERAKGNILERFSAQQFPDLHSELNLSSLELGDSALYFCASSVTGRASDEQFFGPGTRLTVL.

The rearrangement uses TRBV27 and TRBJ1-1; 8 bases align to TRBD1. There are 15 residues in the CDR3. V lost 4 bases and J lost 1; bases outside the gene matches: 5. In germline, CDR1 is MNHEY, CDR2 SMNVEV (reference sequence). Written as DNA, the CDR3 is TGTGCCAGCAGTTCAGGGGGCAGGGGGAACACTGAAGCTTTCTTT. Translating it yields CASSSGGRGNTEAFF.

The chain has TRBV5-1 and TRBJ2-1, with TRBD1 identical over 8 bases. V dropped 7 bases and J dropped 6; count of bases not matched to a gene: 9. From germline, CDR1 is SGHRS and CDR2 YFSETQ. The CDR3 covers 14 residues. The CDR3 DNA reads as TGCGCCAGCTACGGACAGGGTGGGATCAATGAGCAGTTCTTC. This sequence encodes CASYGQGGINEQFF.

The V and J genes are TRBV19 and TRBJ1-4; D gene ambiguous. The CDR3 totals 15 residues. V was cut by 5 bases and J by 7 bases, with 17 bases left in between. Germline V gene lookup returns CDR1 LNHDA and CDR2 SQIVND (reference sequence). This CDR3 is CASSLSSWEVEKLFF. In DNA form, the CDR3 reads TGTGCCAGTAGTCTCTCCAGTTGGGAGGTTGAAAAACTGTTTTTT.

The rearrangement links TRBV6-1 to TRBJ2-7, with 10 bases that match TRBD1. There are 15 residues in the CDR3. J was trimmed by 3 bases and V by 4 bases; bases with no gene match: 6. Germline V gene data show CDR1 as MNHNS and CDR2 as SASEGT. The CDR3 is CASSVDRGTIYEQYF. The CDR3 nucleotides read TGTGCCAGCAGTGTGGACAGGGGGACAATCTACGAGCAGTACTTC.

The rearrangement links TRBV6-1 to TRBJ1-5; D is perhaps TRBD1 (6 bases). V was pared by 8 bases and J by 2 bases, with 16 bases between. The CDR3 loop spans 15 amino acids. Germline loops: CDR1 MNHNS, CDR2 SASEGT. The CDR3 nucleotides are TGTGCCAGCGGGGATCAGGGGATGGGCAATCAGCCCCAGCATTTT. Translating gives CASGDQGMGNQPQHF.

This chain joins TRBV13 and TRBJ2-1; 8 bases are a match to TRBD2. The CDR3 is 18 amino acids. J was trimmed by 2 bases and V by 0 bases; bases with no gene match: 9. Germline CDR1 reads PRHDT; CDR2 reads FYEKMQ (reference sequence). The CDR3 DNA follows: TGTGCCAGCAGCTTAGGATGGCAACTAGCGGTCGCCTACAATGAGCAGTTCTTC. Translated: CASSLGWQLAVAYNEQFF.

A word on this clone: The sample has other DNA sequences that encode this CDR3 too. The rearrangement joins TRBV10-2 to TRBJ1-1, with D perhaps matching TRBD1 (6 bases). V gave up 1 base and J gave up 5 bases, with 11 bases separating them. In germline, CDR1 is WSHSY, CDR2 SAAADI. This CDR3 is built from 14 residues. CDR3 protein: CASSEWGANTEAFF. The DNA of the CDR3 is TGCGCCAGCAGTGAGTGGGGGGCAAATACTGAAGCTTTCTTT.

V is TRBV7-8 and J is TRBJ1-2; D remains unclear. V lost 4 bases to trimming and J lost 5 bases, with 17 bases between them. The V gene's germline CDR1 is SGHVS and CDR2 FQNEAQ. This CDR3 has 15 amino acids. The CDR3 sequence: CASSSHAPGRYGYTF. As DNA, the CDR3 is TGTGCCAGCAGCTCCCACGCCCCAGGACGGTATGGCTACACCTTC.

The V gene is TRBV7-6, the J gene TRBJ2-1; D might be TRBD1 or TRBD2, each matching 5 bases. Germline V gene data show CDR1 as SGHVS and CDR2 as FNYEAQ. Deletions cut 1 base from V and 4 bases from J, with 14 bases between. This CDR3 has 16 amino acids. CDR3: CASSLEGRELYNEQFF. The CDR3 DNA reads TGTGCCAGCAGCTTAGAGGGCAGGGAGCTTTACAATGAGCAGTTCTTC.

The chain links TRBV7-9 to TRBJ2-1; 11 bases fit TRBD1. J gave up 5 bases and V 5 bases, and 2 bases lay outside the gene matches. Germline assignment: CDR1 SEHNR and CDR2 FQNEAQ (reference sequence). The CDR3 is 14 amino acids. CDR3 residues: CASSRDRGNNEQFF. CDR3 in DNA: TGTGCCAGCAGCAGGGACAGGGGGAACAATGAGCAGTTCTTC.

The chain recombines TRBV19 with TRBJ2-7; TRBD1 might be the D (5 bases). Germline V gene sequence: CDR1 LNHDA, CDR2 SQIVND (reference sequence). Trimming shortened V by 10 bases and J by 4 bases, and 23 bases separated the two germline ends. The CDR3 totals 15 residues. The CDR3 sequence is CATKSHQGSLYEQYF. The CDR3 bases are TGTGCCACCAAGTCCCATCAGGGCTCATTATACGAGCAGTACTTC. The whole variable domain, remainder taken from reference TRBV19 and TRBJ2-7, is DGGITQSPKYLFRKEGQNVTLSCEQNLNHDAMYWYRQDPGQGLRLIYYSQIVNDFQKGDIAEGYSVSREKKESFPLTVTSAQKNPTAFYLCATKSHQGSLYEQYFGPGTRLTVT.

V gene TRBV9 combines with J gene TRBJ2-2, with 13 bases identical to TRBD2. CDR3 size: 16 residues. Losses at the gene ends were 4 bases for V and 7 bases for J; bases not matched to a gene: 7. From germline, CDR1 is SGDLS and CDR2 YYNGEE. CDR3 sequence (DNA): TGTGCCAGCAGCACCGGGACTAGCGGGATGTACGGGGAGCTGTTTTTT. The encoded protein is CASSTGTSGMYGELFF.

The CDR3 sequence is CASSLRGTEAFF. The CDR3 DNA reads as TGTGCCAGCAGCCTCAGGGGCACTGAAGCTTTCTTT. The chain links TRBV7-2 to TRBJ1-1, with D possibly matching TRBD1 (6 bases). CDR1 is SGHTA and CDR2 is FQGNSA in the germline V gene. The CDR3 runs to 12 residues. V was clipped by 5 bases and J by 4 bases, with 8 bases between them.